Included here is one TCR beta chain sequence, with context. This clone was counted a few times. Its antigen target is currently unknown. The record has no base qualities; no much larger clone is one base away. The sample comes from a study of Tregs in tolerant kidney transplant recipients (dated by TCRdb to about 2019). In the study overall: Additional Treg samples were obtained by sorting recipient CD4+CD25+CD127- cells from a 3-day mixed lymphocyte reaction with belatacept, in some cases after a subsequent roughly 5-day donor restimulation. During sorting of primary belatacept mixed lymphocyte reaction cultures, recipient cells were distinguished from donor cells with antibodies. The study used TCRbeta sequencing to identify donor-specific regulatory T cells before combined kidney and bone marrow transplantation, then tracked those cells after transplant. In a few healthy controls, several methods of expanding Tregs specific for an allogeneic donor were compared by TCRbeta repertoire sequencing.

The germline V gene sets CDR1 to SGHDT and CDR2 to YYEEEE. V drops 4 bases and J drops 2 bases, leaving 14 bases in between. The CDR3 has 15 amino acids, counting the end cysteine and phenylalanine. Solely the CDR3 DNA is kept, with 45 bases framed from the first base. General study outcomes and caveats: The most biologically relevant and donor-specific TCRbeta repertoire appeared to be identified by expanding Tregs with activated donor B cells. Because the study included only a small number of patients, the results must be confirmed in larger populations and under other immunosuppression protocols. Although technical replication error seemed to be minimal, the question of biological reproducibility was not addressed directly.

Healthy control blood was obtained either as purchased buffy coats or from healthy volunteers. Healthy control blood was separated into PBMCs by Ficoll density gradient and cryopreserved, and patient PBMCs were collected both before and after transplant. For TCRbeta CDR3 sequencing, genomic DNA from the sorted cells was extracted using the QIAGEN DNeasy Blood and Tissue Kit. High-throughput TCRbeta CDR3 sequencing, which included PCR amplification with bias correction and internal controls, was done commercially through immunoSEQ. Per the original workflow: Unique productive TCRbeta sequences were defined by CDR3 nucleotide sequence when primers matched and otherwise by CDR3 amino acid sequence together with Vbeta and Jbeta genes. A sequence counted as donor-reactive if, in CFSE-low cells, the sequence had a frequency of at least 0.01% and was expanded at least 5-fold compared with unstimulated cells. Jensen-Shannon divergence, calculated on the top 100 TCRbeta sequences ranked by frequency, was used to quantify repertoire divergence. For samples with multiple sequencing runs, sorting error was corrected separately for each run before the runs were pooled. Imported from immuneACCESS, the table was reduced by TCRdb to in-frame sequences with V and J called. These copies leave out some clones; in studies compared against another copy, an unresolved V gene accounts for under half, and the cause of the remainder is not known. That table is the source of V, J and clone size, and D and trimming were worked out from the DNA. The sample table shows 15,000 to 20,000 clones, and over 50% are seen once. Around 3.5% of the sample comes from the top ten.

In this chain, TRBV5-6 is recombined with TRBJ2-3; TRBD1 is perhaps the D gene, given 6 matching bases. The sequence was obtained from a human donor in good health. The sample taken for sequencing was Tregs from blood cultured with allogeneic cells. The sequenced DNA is TGTGCCAGCAGCCACGGGACAAAGTACACAGATACGCAGTATTTT. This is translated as CASSHGTKYTDTQYF.